This TCR beta chain originates from a study of blood T cells in healthy people across ages. This clonotype was observed many times. Its antigen is unidentified. An end of the junction differs from the germline gene, which may be a read error. Findings of the study overall: Significant beta diversity loss was already apparent by age about 42, declining roughly linearly.

A J-beta primer mix and a sample-barcoded 5' primer were used in a second PCR of about 7 to 12 cycles. TCRdb re-called the 5' RACE reads with MiXCR, one entry per CDR3 protein. The data hold roughly 900,000 distinct CDR3 sequences, with around 28% observed a single time. CDR3 length equals 13 residues. CDR1 is SQVTM and CDR2 is ANQGSEA in the germline V gene. This sequence was found in a woman aged 80 or over in good health. The chain is built from TRBV29-1 and TRBJ1-5; 7 bases match TRBD1. Sample: blood. The CDR3 here is CSVKEGAGQPQHF. CDR3 nucleotide sequence: TGCAGCGTTAAAGAGGGGGCCGGACAGCCCCAGCATTTT.